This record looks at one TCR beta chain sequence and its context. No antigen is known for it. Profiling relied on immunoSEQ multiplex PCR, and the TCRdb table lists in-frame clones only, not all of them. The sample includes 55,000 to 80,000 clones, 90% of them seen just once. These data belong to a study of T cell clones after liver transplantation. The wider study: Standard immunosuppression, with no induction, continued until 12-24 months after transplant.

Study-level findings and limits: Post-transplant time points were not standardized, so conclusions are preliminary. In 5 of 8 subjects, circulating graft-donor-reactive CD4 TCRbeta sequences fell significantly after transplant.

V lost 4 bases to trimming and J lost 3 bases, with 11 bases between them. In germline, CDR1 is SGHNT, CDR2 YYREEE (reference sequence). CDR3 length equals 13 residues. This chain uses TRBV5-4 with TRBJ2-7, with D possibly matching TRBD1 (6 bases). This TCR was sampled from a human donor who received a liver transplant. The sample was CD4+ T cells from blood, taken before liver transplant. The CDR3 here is CASSLRQVYEQYF. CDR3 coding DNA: TGTGCCAGCAGCCTACGACAGGTCTACGAGCAGTACTTC.